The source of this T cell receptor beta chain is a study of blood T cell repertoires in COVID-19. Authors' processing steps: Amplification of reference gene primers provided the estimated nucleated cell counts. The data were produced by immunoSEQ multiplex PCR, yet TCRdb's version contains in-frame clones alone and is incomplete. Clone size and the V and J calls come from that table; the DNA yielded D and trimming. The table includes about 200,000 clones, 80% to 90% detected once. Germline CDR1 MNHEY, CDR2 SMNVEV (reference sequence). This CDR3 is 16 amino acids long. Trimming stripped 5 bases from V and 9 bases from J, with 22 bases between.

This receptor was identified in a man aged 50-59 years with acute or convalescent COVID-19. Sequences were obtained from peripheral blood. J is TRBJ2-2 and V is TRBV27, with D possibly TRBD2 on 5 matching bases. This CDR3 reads CASSPTEDSVVRELFF. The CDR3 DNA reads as TGTGCCAGCAGTCCAACAGAGGACTCCGTGGTTAGGGAGCTGTTTTTT.